This record concerns one T cell receptor (beta chain) sequence. Its specificity is not known. CDR3 size: 14 residues. The V and J ends lost 6 bases and 0 bases respectively, with 11 bases between them. Germline lookup yields CDR1 KGHSH and CDR2 LQKENI. Clones were read by immunoSEQ multiplex PCR, and TCRdb kept only the in-frame ones, dropping some. The sample lists about 110,000 clones; under 85% were seen once. The sample comes from a study of PD-L1 blockade in urothelial cancer. The overall study: The number of prior chemotherapy regimens per patient was 0 to 3. At 3 weeks after treatment start (second dose) and again at 6 weeks, blood was analyzed. When blood samples were assessed, the median T cell count was approximately 140,000. Study-wide results and limits: Patients with below-median pretreatment blood clonality survived longer.

This chain joins TRBV18 and TRBJ1-1; D unresolved. Material: PBMCs, obtained around atezolizumab (anti-PD-L1) treatment. The TCR was taken from a man aged 45-65 years with urothelial cancer. The CDR3 nucleotides read TGTGCCAGCTCTAACGTCGCGCTGAACACTGAAGCTTTCTTT. Translating gives CASSNVALNTEAFF.